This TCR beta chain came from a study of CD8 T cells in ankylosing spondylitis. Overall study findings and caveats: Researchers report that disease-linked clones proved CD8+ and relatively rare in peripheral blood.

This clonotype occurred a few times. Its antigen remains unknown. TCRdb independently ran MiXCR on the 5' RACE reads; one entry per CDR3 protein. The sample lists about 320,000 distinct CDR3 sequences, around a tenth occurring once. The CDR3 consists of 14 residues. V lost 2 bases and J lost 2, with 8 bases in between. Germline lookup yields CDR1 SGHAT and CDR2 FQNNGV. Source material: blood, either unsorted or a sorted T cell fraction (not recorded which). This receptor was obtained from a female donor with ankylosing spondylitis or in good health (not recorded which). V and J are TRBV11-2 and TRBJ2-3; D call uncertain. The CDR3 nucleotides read TGTGCCAGCAGCTTATCGACAAACACAGATACGCAGTATTTT. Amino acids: CASSLSTNTDTQYF.